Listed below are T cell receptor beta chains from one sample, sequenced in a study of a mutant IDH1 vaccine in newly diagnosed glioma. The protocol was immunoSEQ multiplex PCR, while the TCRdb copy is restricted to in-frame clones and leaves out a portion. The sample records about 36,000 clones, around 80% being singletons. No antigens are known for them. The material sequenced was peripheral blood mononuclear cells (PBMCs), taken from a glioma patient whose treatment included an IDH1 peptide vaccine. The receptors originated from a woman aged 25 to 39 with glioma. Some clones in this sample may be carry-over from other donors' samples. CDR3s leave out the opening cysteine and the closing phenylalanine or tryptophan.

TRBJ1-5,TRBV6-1,ASRGDMVGQPQH
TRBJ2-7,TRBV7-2,ASSLAGRGEQY
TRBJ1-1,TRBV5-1,ASSPEQRENTEAF
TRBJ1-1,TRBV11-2,ASSPRDPGTEAF
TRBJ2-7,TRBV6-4,ASSDIQGKSGYEQY
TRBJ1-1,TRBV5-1,ASKEGESGEAF
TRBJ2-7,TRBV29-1,SVLVGSSYEQY
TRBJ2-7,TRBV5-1,ASRLVGASYEQY
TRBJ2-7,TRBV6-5,ASRPGPYEQY
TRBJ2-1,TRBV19,ASNPGGVREQF
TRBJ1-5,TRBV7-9,ASSVKDGSSQH
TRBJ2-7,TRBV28,ASSPLAGGPLGEQY
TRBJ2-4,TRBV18,ASSPPSASEGKNIQY
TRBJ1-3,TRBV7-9,ASSYRRDSSGNTIY
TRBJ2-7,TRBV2,ASSGVGYEQY
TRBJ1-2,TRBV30,AWSRGSGYT
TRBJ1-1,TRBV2,ASRGDSLNTEAF
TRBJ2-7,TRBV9,ASAPSAKSSPYEQY
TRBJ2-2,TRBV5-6,ASSPSGPTGELF
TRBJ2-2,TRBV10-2,ASSEAGALITGELF
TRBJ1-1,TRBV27,ASSLSTYGGSAF
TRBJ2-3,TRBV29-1,SVEKGYPDTQY
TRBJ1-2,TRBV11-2,ASSSGVGPLGYT
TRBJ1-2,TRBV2,ASSEQGGSGYT
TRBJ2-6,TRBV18,ASSTGAGANVLT
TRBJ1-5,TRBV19,ASSQGARQPQH
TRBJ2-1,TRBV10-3,AISEGLVSEQF
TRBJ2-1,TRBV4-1,ASSPGLADTNEQF
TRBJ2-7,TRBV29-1,SVAPAGGEQY
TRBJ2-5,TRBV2,ASAPTGSGETQY
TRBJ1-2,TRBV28,ASSLSTGFLFGYT
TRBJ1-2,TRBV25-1,ASTTGGLDGYT
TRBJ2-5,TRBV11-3,ASSLGGMPRETQY
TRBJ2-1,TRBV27,ASSPRRYNEQF
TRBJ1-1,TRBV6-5,ASTQTENTEAF
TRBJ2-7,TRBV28,ASRDRQGTYEQY
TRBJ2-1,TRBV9,ASSGTSSGRIDEQF
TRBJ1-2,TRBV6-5,ASSPQGAGYT
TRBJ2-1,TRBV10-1,ASSAGAGGNEQF
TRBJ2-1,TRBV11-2,ASSSVAGGFDEQF
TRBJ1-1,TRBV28,ASSQGTANTEAF
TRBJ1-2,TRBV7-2,ASRDRGYGYT
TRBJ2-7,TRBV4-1,ASSQGRSAYEQY
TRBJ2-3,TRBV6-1,ASSLPGDRDTQY
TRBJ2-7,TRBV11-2,ASSLRLAESRFYEQY
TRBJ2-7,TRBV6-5,ASSYSTDSYEQY
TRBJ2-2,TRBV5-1,ASSSGQGYTGELF
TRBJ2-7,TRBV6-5,ASSYGGQGVSYEQY
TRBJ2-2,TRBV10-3,GSGRENTGELF
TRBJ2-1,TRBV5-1,ASSQRLAAYNEQF
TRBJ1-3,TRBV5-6,ASSLGMISGNTIY
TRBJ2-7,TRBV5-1,ASSSVRGGRRSSYEQY
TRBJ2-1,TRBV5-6,ASSLDGQSYNEQF
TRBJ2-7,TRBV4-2,ASSQASDRGRSYEQY